The rows below give T cell receptor beta chains drawn from one sample of a study. One entry per CDR3 protein results from TCRdb running MiXCR on the 5' RACE reads. The data hold more than 55,000 distinct CDR3 sequences, with 20% to 25% observed a single time. The sequencing input was tumor-infiltrating Tregs sorted from the breast tumor. The receptors were sampled from a female donor with breast cancer. The CDR3 runs from the conserved cysteine through the conserved F or W. The order of the fields is clone size, V gene, J gene, D gene, CDR3 DNA, CDR3 protein. The D gene is left open where the match is weak. Clone size is shown for a subset of rows, as once, few, many or a class of expanded clone.

clone_size: .; v_call: TRBV6-2/TRBV6-3; j_call: TRBJ1-5; d_call: TRBD1; cdr3_nt: TGTGCCAGCAGTTCCCAGGGGGCAGGCAATCAGCCCCAGCATTTT; cdr3_aa: CASSSQGAGNQPQHF
clone_size: .; v_call: TRBV5-1; j_call: TRBJ2-2; d_call: .; cdr3_nt: TGCGCCAGCAGCTGGACAGCCAAATACACCGGGGAGCTGTTTTTT; cdr3_aa: CASSWTAKYTGELFF
clone_size: few; v_call: TRBV7-9; j_call: TRBJ2-3; d_call: .; cdr3_nt: TGTGCCAGCAGCTTACAGGGATATACAGATACGCAGTATTTT; cdr3_aa: CASSLQGYTDTQYF
clone_size: .; v_call: TRBV4-2; j_call: TRBJ2-1; d_call: .; cdr3_nt: TGTGCCAGCAGCCAAGAGTCGGGGGCGAACAACGAGCAGTGCTTC; cdr3_aa: CASSQESGANNEQCF
clone_size: few; v_call: TRBV29-1; j_call: TRBJ2-1; d_call: .; cdr3_nt: TGCAGCGTTGGGGGTGTCCTATACAATGAGCAGTTCTTC; cdr3_aa: CSVGGVLYNEQFF
clone_size: many; v_call: TRBV7-3; j_call: TRBJ2-3; d_call: .; cdr3_nt: TGTGCCAGCAGCTCCTCCACAGGAGCAGATACGCAGTATTTT; cdr3_aa: CASSSSTGADTQYF
clone_size: few; v_call: TRBV6-5; j_call: TRBJ2-1; d_call: .; cdr3_nt: TGTGCCAGCAGTTTTGGATCTACAGAGCAGTTCTTC; cdr3_aa: CASSFGSTEQFF
clone_size: few; v_call: TRBV20-1; j_call: TRBJ1-6; d_call: .; cdr3_nt: TGCAGTGCTAGAGATCCCTCAGGATCAAGTTCACCCCTCTACTTT; cdr3_aa: CSARDPSGSSSPLYF
clone_size: many; v_call: TRBV7-2; j_call: TRBJ2-5; d_call: .; cdr3_nt: TGTGCCAGCAGCTTAGAGTTTTCGGAGACCCAGTACTTC; cdr3_aa: CASSLEFSETQYF
clone_size: .; v_call: TRBV20-1; j_call: TRBJ2-5; d_call: .; cdr3_nt: TGCAGTGCTATGCGACAAGAGACCCAGTACTTC; cdr3_aa: CSAMRQETQYF
clone_size: .; v_call: TRBV20-1; j_call: TRBJ2-3; d_call: .; cdr3_nt: TGCAGTGCGGGACCCTATACCACAGATACGCAGTATTTT; cdr3_aa: CSAGPYTTDTQYF
clone_size: .; v_call: TRBV5-5; j_call: TRBJ1-2; d_call: .; cdr3_nt: TGTGCCAGCAGCTTGACTAGCGTCGTGGGGTGGGGCTACACCTTC; cdr3_aa: CASSLTSVVGWGYTF
clone_size: .; v_call: TRBV11-2; j_call: TRBJ2-1; d_call: TRBD1; cdr3_nt: TGTGCCAGCAGCTTCCGACAGGGGGTGTTCTTC; cdr3_aa: CASSFRQGVFF
clone_size: few; v_call: TRBV11-2; j_call: TRBJ1-5; d_call: .; cdr3_nt: TGTGCCAGCAGCTTAGAGGCAGGCGCTAATCAGCCCCAGCATTTT; cdr3_aa: CASSLEAGANQPQHF
clone_size: .; v_call: TRBV5-1; j_call: TRBJ2-7; d_call: TRBD2; cdr3_nt: TGCGCCAGCAGCTCTAGCGGGAGAACCTACGAGCAGTACTTC; cdr3_aa: CASSSSGRTYEQYF
clone_size: few; v_call: TRBV5-6; j_call: TRBJ2-6; d_call: .; cdr3_nt: TGTGCCAGCAGCTTCCAAGGGGCCAACGTCCTGACTTTC; cdr3_aa: CASSFQGANVLTF
clone_size: .; v_call: TRBV30; j_call: TRBJ1-5; d_call: .; cdr3_nt: TGTGCCTGGAGAAGCGGGGAAGGTCAGCCCCAGCATTTT; cdr3_aa: CAWRSGEGQPQHF
clone_size: .; v_call: TRBV12-3/TRBV12-4; j_call: TRBJ1-4; d_call: .; cdr3_nt: TGTGCCAGCAGTCTAACGAAGGAAAAACTGTTTTTT; cdr3_aa: CASSLTKEKLFF
clone_size: .; v_call: TRBV28; j_call: TRBJ2-7; d_call: TRBD1; cdr3_nt: TGCGCCAGCAGTTTAAGACAGGGGCGTAGCGAGCAGTACTTC; cdr3_aa: CASSLRQGRSEQYF
clone_size: .; v_call: TRBV7-2; j_call: TRBJ1-2; d_call: TRBD1; cdr3_nt: TGTGCCAGCAGCTCGGGACAGGGGAGGTATGGCTACACCTTC; cdr3_aa: CASSSGQGRYGYTF
clone_size: few; v_call: TRBV5-1; j_call: TRBJ2-5; d_call: .; cdr3_nt: TGCGCCAGCAGCCGTGGATCGGGTTCGGAGGAGACCCAGTACTTC; cdr3_aa: CASSRGSGSEETQYF
clone_size: few; v_call: TRBV2; j_call: TRBJ1-4; d_call: .; cdr3_nt: TGTGCCAGCAGGAACAGTGCTAATGAAAAACTGTTTTTT; cdr3_aa: CASRNSANEKLFF
clone_size: .; v_call: TRBV5-1; j_call: TRBJ2-2; d_call: .; cdr3_nt: TGCGCCAGCAGCTTGTCAGTGGCAGGAATGGGCACCGGGGAGCTGTTTTTT; cdr3_aa: CASSLSVAGMGTGELFF
clone_size: .; v_call: TRBV5-1; j_call: TRBJ2-2; d_call: .; cdr3_nt: TGCGCCAGCAGCTTTTTTCCGGGCCTAAATACCGGGGAGCTGTTTTTT; cdr3_aa: CASSFFPGLNTGELFF
clone_size: .; v_call: TRBV4-1; j_call: TRBJ2-2; d_call: TRBD1; cdr3_nt: TGCGCCAGCAGCCAAGATCTGACGGGACAGGGGAAAGGAACCGGGGAGCTGTTTTTT; cdr3_aa: CASSQDLTGQGKGTGELFF
clone_size: many; v_call: TRBV7-6; j_call: TRBJ1-1; d_call: .; cdr3_nt: TGTGCCAGCAGCTTAAGTGCCGCGAACACTGAAGCTTTCTTT; cdr3_aa: CASSLSAANTEAFF
clone_size: many; v_call: TRBV6-5; j_call: TRBJ2-2; d_call: .; cdr3_nt: TGTGCCAGCAGTTCCTCCTATGGTCTCGGCGGGGAGCTGTTTTTT; cdr3_aa: CASSSSYGLGGELFF
clone_size: .; v_call: TRBV29-1; j_call: TRBJ1-2; d_call: .; cdr3_nt: TGCAGCGTTGAAGGGCAGGGTGGTGGCTACACCTTC; cdr3_aa: CSVEGQGGGYTF
clone_size: few; v_call: TRBV20-1; j_call: TRBJ2-7; d_call: TRBD2; cdr3_nt: TGCAGTGCTAGAGTAGGACTAGCGGGGGTCGGGGAGCAGTACTTC; cdr3_aa: CSARVGLAGVGEQYF
clone_size: .; v_call: TRBV29-1; j_call: TRBJ2-1; d_call: TRBD2; cdr3_nt: TGCAGCGTTGAAGATCTTCGGACTAGCGGGAGGTTGCAGTTCTTC; cdr3_aa: CSVEDLRTSGRLQFF
clone_size: many; v_call: TRBV11-3; j_call: TRBJ1-1; d_call: TRBD1; cdr3_nt: TGTGCCAGCAGCCTAACCTCGACAGGGGGTACTGAAGCTTTCTTT; cdr3_aa: CASSLTSTGGTEAFF
clone_size: .; v_call: TRBV7-8; j_call: TRBJ2-1; d_call: TRBD1; cdr3_nt: TGTGCCAGCAGCGACCGACAGGGGGGGAACAACGAGCAGTTCTTC; cdr3_aa: CASSDRQGGNNEQFF
clone_size: .; v_call: TRBV29-1; j_call: TRBJ2-3; d_call: TRBD2; cdr3_nt: TGCAGCGCTGAAGGCGGGAGGGGCACAGATACGCAGTATTTT; cdr3_aa: CSAEGGRGTDTQYF
clone_size: .; v_call: TRBV7-2; j_call: TRBJ2-7; d_call: TRBD2; cdr3_nt: TGTGCCAGCAGCCAAAGGGGGACTAGCGGGAGATACGAGCAGTACTTC; cdr3_aa: CASSQRGTSGRYEQYF
clone_size: .; v_call: TRBV7-7; j_call: TRBJ1-5; d_call: .; cdr3_nt: TGTGCTAGCAGCTTCAGGAGTCAGGTCAATCAGCCCCAGCATTTT; cdr3_aa: CASSFRSQVNQPQHF
clone_size: many; v_call: TRBV7-2; j_call: TRBJ1-2; d_call: TRBD1; cdr3_nt: TGTGCCAGCAGCAGAACGGGACAGGGGGCCTATGGCTACACCTTC; cdr3_aa: CASSRTGQGAYGYTF
clone_size: many; v_call: TRBV5-1; j_call: TRBJ2-5; d_call: TRBD2; cdr3_nt: TGCGCCAGCAGCTTAGGGGGTAGCGGGGCTGCGCGGGAGACCCAGTACTTC; cdr3_aa: CASSLGGSGAARETQYF
clone_size: .; v_call: TRBV5-1; j_call: TRBJ1-1; d_call: .; cdr3_nt: TGCGCCAGCAGCTTGGCCGTAGACCTAACGCGGTCTGAAGCTTTCTTT; cdr3_aa: CASSLAVDLTRSEAFF
clone_size: many; v_call: TRBV5-1; j_call: TRBJ2-1; d_call: .; cdr3_nt: TGCGCCAGCAGCCCAGGGCTAAACGGATTGGGGTACAATGAGCAGTTCTTC; cdr3_aa: CASSPGLNGLGYNEQFF
clone_size: .; v_call: TRBV19; j_call: TRBJ2-1; d_call: TRBD1; cdr3_nt: TGTGCCAGTAGTTTTCTCCCCCAGGACAGGGGTAACAATGAGCAGTTCTTC; cdr3_aa: CASSFLPQDRGNNEQFF
clone_size: .; v_call: TRBV29-1; j_call: TRBJ2-1; d_call: .; cdr3_nt: TGCAGCACAATAGGGCTAGCCCTCAATGAGCAGTTCTTC; cdr3_aa: CSTIGLALNEQFF
clone_size: many; v_call: TRBV3-1; j_call: TRBJ2-1; d_call: .; cdr3_nt: TGTGCCAGCAGGTTAAAGGGACTTTACAATGAGCAGTTCTTC; cdr3_aa: CASRLKGLYNEQFF
clone_size: many; v_call: TRBV5-4; j_call: TRBJ1-2; d_call: TRBD1; cdr3_nt: TGTGCCAGCAGCTCAGGGGGGAACCATGGCTACACCTTC; cdr3_aa: CASSSGGNHGYTF
clone_size: many; v_call: TRBV5-1; j_call: TRBJ2-5; d_call: TRBD1; cdr3_nt: TGCGCCAGCGGAATATCGGGACAGCAAGAGACCCAGTACTTC; cdr3_aa: CASGISGQQETQYF
clone_size: few; v_call: TRBV20-1; j_call: TRBJ1-5; d_call: TRBD1; cdr3_nt: TGCAGTGCTAGTCGATCTCAGGGGGCAGAGCCCCAGCATTTT; cdr3_aa: CSASRSQGAEPQHF
clone_size: .; v_call: TRBV28; j_call: TRBJ1-2; d_call: TRBD1; cdr3_nt: TGTGCCGGAACCCGGGACAGTCTAAGGAACTATGGCTACACCTTC; cdr3_aa: CAGTRDSLRNYGYTF
clone_size: many; v_call: TRBV2; j_call: TRBJ2-3; d_call: TRBD2; cdr3_nt: TGTGCCAGCAGATTCGGACTAGCGGGAGGGTCAGATACGCAGTATTTT; cdr3_aa: CASRFGLAGGSDTQYF
clone_size: few; v_call: TRBV15; j_call: TRBJ1-6; d_call: .; cdr3_nt: TGTGCCACCAGAATCGGGGTTTCACCCCTCCACTTT; cdr3_aa: CATRIGVSPLHF
clone_size: .; v_call: TRBV28; j_call: TRBJ1-5; d_call: TRBD1; cdr3_nt: TGTGCCAGCAGTCGACAGGGTGGGCCCCAGCATTTT; cdr3_aa: CASSRQGGPQHF
clone_size: few; v_call: TRBV5-1; j_call: TRBJ1-1; d_call: .; cdr3_nt: TGCGCCAGCAGCGCCGGGGGCGGGGGCAGGAACACTGAAGCTTTCTTT; cdr3_aa: CASSAGGGGRNTEAFF
clone_size: .; v_call: TRBV13; j_call: TRBJ2-6; d_call: .; cdr3_nt: TGTGCCAGCAGCTTTCGATCTGGGGCCAACGTCCTGACTTTC; cdr3_aa: CASSFRSGANVLTF
clone_size: few; v_call: TRBV7-9; j_call: TRBJ1-4; d_call: .; cdr3_nt: TGTGCCAGCAGCTTAGTCGGGACTAATGAAAAACTGTTTTTT; cdr3_aa: CASSLVGTNEKLFF
clone_size: many; v_call: TRBV29-1; j_call: TRBJ1-1; d_call: TRBD1; cdr3_nt: TGCAGCGTTGTACGCAGGGGGCTAAACACTGAAGCTTTCTTT; cdr3_aa: CSVVRRGLNTEAFF
clone_size: .; v_call: TRBV25-1; j_call: TRBJ1-6; d_call: .; cdr3_nt: TGTGCCAGCAGTGATGGGGTACTGGCTTCACCCCTCCACTTT; cdr3_aa: CASSDGVLASPLHF
clone_size: .; v_call: TRBV7-2; j_call: TRBJ1-5; d_call: .; cdr3_nt: TGTGCCAGCAGCTTAGATTTCCAGGGCGGACAGCCCCAGCATTTT; cdr3_aa: CASSLDFQGGQPQHF